This passage covers 27 T cell receptor beta chains from one sample sequenced in a study of persistence of HIV-infected CD4 T cells. No antigens are known for them. Overlapping HIV-1 Gag 15-mer peptides at 0.85 to 1 ug per peptide per mL were used. Responding CD4+ T cells were sorted by upregulation of both CD40 ligand and CD69. Sequencing used immunoSEQ version 4 in survey mode. Measured with immunoSEQ multiplex PCR; TCRdb has only the in-frame clones, and not every one. This repertoire shows about 14,000 clones, 60% to 80% found once; its top ten account for 6.5% to 8.5%. The sample in question was CD4+ T cells sorted from PBMCs after approximately 18-hour stimulation, obtained from a patient who received antiretroviral therapy. The receptors derive from an adult man with HIV who was CMV-seropositive.

This clone turned up a few times. This rearrangement joins TRBV2 to TRBJ1-2, with D possibly being TRBD1 (5 bases). Germline assignment: CDR1 SNHLY and CDR2 FYNNEI. This CDR3 has 13 residues. Trimming removed 8 bases at V and 2 bases at J, with 12 bases between. CDR3 sequence (DNA): TGTGCCAGCCGAAGGGGCCCCAACTATGGCTACACCTTC. Its translation is CASRRGPNYGYTF.

There are a few counts of this clone. The rearrangement joins TRBV19 to TRBJ1-1, with a weak D call TRBD1 (5 bases). The V and J ends lost 3 bases and 6 bases respectively, with 8 bases between them. Germline lookup yields CDR1 LNHDA and CDR2 SQIVND (reference sequence). This CDR3 is 12 amino acids long. The CDR3 sequence is CASSIGTAEAFF. DNA for the CDR3: TGTGCCAGTAGTATTGGGACGGCTGAAGCTTTCTTT.

V usage is TRBV20-1 and J usage is TRBJ2-1; 9 bases line up with TRBD2. Germline V gives CDR1 DFQATT, CDR2 SNEGSKA (reference sequence). V lost 3 bases to trimming and J lost 7 bases; unmatched junction nucleotides: 10. The CDR3 covers 15 residues. The CDR3 DNA follows: TGCAGTGCTAGTCCCCCCCATGGACTAGCGAATGAGCAGTTCTTC. This gives the protein CSASPPHGLANEQFF.

The CDR3 protein is CASSLHGGSETQYF. The DNA of the CDR3 is TGTGCCAGCAGCCTACACGGGGGGTCCGAGACCCAGTACTTC. This chain connects TRBV11-3 to TRBJ2-5, with 7 bases lining up with TRBD2. V was pared by 5 bases and J by 5 bases, with 8 bases of the junction left unmatched. The CDR3 contains 14 residues. The germline CDR1 and CDR2 sequences are SGHNT and YENEEA.

V and J are TRBV6-1 and TRBJ1-6, with D unresolved. CDR1 and CDR2 from the germline V gene are MNHNS and SASEGT. The CDR3 runs to 17 residues. The V end lost 3 bases, the J end lost 0 bases, and 12 bases lay between the germline ends. CDR3 sequence: CASSDGRTSSYNSPLHF. The CDR3 bases are TGTGCCAGCAGTGACGGGAGGACCAGCTCCTATAATTCACCCCTCCACTTT.

CDR3 nucleotide sequence: TGTGCCAGCAGCTTTCGACAGGGGGCGGCCAAAAACATTCAGTACTTC. Residues: CASSFRQGAAKNIQYF. The chain employs TRBV7-9 and TRBJ2-4; 10 positions agree with TRBD1. This CDR3 spans 16 amino acids. The ends lost 3 bases at V and 1 base at J; junction bases unmatched: 3. From germline, CDR1 is SEHNR and CDR2 FQNEAQ (reference sequence).

The genes are TRBV30 and TRBJ1-6; D is possibly TRBD1 (5 bases). Germline CDR1 is GTSNPN and CDR2 is SVGIG (reference sequence). The V end lost 3 bases, the J end lost 2 bases, and 5 bases lay between the germline ends. The CDR3 covers 13 residues. This chain's CDR3 is CAWRDTYNSPLHF. The CDR3 nucleotides read TGTGCCTGGAGGGACACCTATAATTCACCCCTCCACTTT. The full variable domain, with the rest looked up from reference TRBV30 and TRBJ1-6, is SQTIHQWPATLVQPVGSPLSLECTVEGTSNPNLYWYRQAAGRGLQLLFYSVGIGQISSEVPQNLSASRPQDRQFILSSKKLLLSDSGFYLCAWRDTYNSPLHFGNGTRLTVT.

CDR3 nucleotides: TGCGCCAGCAGTGAGGGCCCCGGGGAGCTGTTTTTT. The encoded protein is CASSEGPGELFF. This chain links TRBV10-1 with TRBJ2-2; D uncertain. The CDR3 length is 12 residues. V shed 2 bases and J shed 6 bases, with 4 bases lying between them. Germline-derived CDR1 and CDR2 are WNHNN and SYGVQD (reference sequence).

This clone is termed large. The CDR3 region is CASSLKLSNQPQHF. In DNA, the CDR3 is TGTGCCAGCAGCTTAAAGCTTTCGAATCAGCCCCAGCATTTT. This rearrangement joins TRBV7-2 to TRBJ1-5; D remains unclear. Trimming cost V 2 bases and J 4 bases, with 9 bases left between them. This CDR3 is built from 14 residues. Germline loops: CDR1 SGHTA, CDR2 FQGNSA.

This chain uses TRBV6-5 with TRBJ2-5; D tentatively reads TRBD1 or TRBD2 (5 bases each). The V end lost 6 bases, the J end lost 1 base, and 12 bases lay between the germline ends. Germline values: CDR1 MNHEY, CDR2 SVGAGI. This CDR3 is 14 amino acids long. For the CDR3, the DNA is TGTGCCAGCAGAAAACCGGGGCCCCAAGAGACCCAGTACTTC. Its protein product is CASRKPGPQETQYF.

The chain couples TRBV4-1 to TRBJ2-5, with D perhaps matching TRBD1 or TRBD2 (5 bases each). The CDR3 totals 16 residues. Germline lookup yields CDR1 MGHRA and CDR2 YSYEKL. Trimming cost V 0 bases and J 5 bases, with 16 bases left between them. CDR3: CASSQDRGRRPETQYF. CDR3 nucleotide sequence: TGCGCCAGCAGCCAAGATAGGGGAAGGAGGCCTGAGACCCAGTACTTC.

The chain is built from TRBV3-1 (or the pseudogene TRBV3-2) and TRBJ1-5, with 7 bases identical to TRBD1. The germline V gene encodes CDR1 LGHDT and CDR2 YNNKEL (reference sequence). This CDR3 region has 16 residues. The ends lost 3 bases at V and 0 bases at J; junction bases unmatched: 5. CDR3 DNA: TGTGCCAGCAGCCAGGACAGGTATCCTAGCAATCAGCCCCAGCATTTT. Its translation is CASSQDRYPSNQPQHF.

The rearrangement joins TRBV5-1 to TRBJ1-2; no clear D gene. This CDR3 is built from 15 residues. Germline V lookup: CDR1 SGHRS, CDR2 YFSETQ. V was trimmed by 1 base and J by 4 bases, leaving 14 bases between them. DNA for the CDR3: TGCGCCAGCAGCTTGTCTGGCGGGATCAGCTATGGCTACACCTTC. It specifies CASSLSGGISYGYTF.

The V call is TRBV3-1 (or the pseudogene TRBV3-2), the J call TRBJ1-4; D not resolved. CDR1 and CDR2 (germline): LGHDT, YNNKEL (reference sequence). The ends were cut back, 4 bases at V and 8 bases at J, with 23 bases in the middle. This CDR3 spans 17 amino acids. The CDR3: CASSPEGFGFGQEKLFF. The CDR3 DNA is TGTGCCAGCAGCCCCGAGGGATTTGGGTTTGGGCAGGAAAAACTGTTTTTT.

The rearrangement links TRBV9 to TRBJ2-1; 10 nucleotides align to TRBD2. Germline CDR1 reads SGDLS; CDR2 reads YYNGEE. V shed 0 bases and J 2 bases; nucleotides not matched to a gene: 8. The CDR3 is made up of 18 amino acids. CDR3 coding DNA: TGTGCCAGCAGCGTAGGGAGTAGCGGGAGGTGGACCTACAATGAGCAGTTCTTC. Its protein product is CASSVGSSGRWTYNEQFF.

This chain joins TRBV7-3 and TRBJ2-5; D perhaps matches TRBD2 (5 bases). Trimming pared 3 bases from V and 2 bases from J, leaving 13 bases between. Per germline, CDR1 SGHTA and CDR2 FQGTGA. CDR3 length equals 15 residues. CDR3 DNA sequence: TGTGCCAGCAGCTTGTTCTCGGGGAAACAAGAGACCCAGTACTTC. Protein sequence: CASSLFSGKQETQYF.

V usage is TRBV6-5 and J usage is TRBJ1-6, with D possibly being TRBD1 (5 bases). Deletions cut 7 bases from V and 6 bases from J, with 13 bases between. This CDR3 has 14 amino acids. From germline, CDR1 is MNHEY and CDR2 SVGAGI. The CDR3 nucleotides are TGTGCCAGCAACGACCGGGGCCTTAATTCACCCCTCCACTTT. Its protein product is CASNDRGLNSPLHF.

This clone has a single count. The J gene is TRBJ2-5, the V gene TRBV4-1; weak D call: TRBD2 (6 bases). With 3 bases removed from V and 5 bases from J, the gap between germline ends came to 13 bases. This CDR3 region has 14 residues. CDR1 MGHRA and CDR2 YSYEKL come from the germline V gene. The CDR3 protein is CASSQKNSGETQYF. CDR3 sequence (DNA): TGCGCCAGCAGCCAGAAGAACAGCGGGGAGACCCAGTACTTC.

This clone was counted only a few times. J is TRBJ1-3 and V is TRBV4-3; D is unresolved. Germline CDR1 is LGHNA and CDR2 is YSLEER. V lost 0 bases to trimming and J lost 2 bases, with 11 bases between them. The CDR3 consists of 16 residues. This CDR3 is CASSQDLGQPGNTIYF. The CDR3 DNA reads as TGCGCCAGCAGCCAAGATCTCGGGCAGCCTGGAAACACCATATATTTT.

The chain links TRBV4-2 to TRBJ2-1; 7 bases map to TRBD2. In germline, CDR1 is LGHNA, CDR2 YNFKEQ. Trimming cost V 4 bases and J 0 bases; bases outside gene matches: 9. The CDR3 runs to 17 residues. Here the CDR3 DNA reads TGTGCCAGCAGCCCGAAGACGGGCGGGAGCTCCTACAATGAGCAGTTCTTC. It is translated as CASSPKTGGSSYNEQFF.

The gene calls are TRBV7-2 and TRBJ1-5; the D gene is possibly TRBD1 (6 bases). The CDR3 covers 14 residues. V shed 1 base and J shed 2 bases, with 6 bases lying between them. Germline V CDR1 and CDR2: SGHTA, FQGNSA. CDR3 DNA sequence: TGTGCCAGCAGCTTAGACAGGGGCAATCAGCCCCAGCATTTT. Protein product: CASSLDRGNQPQHF.

The CDR3 sequence: CASSPRQGRNSNQPQHF. The CDR3 DNA is TGTGCCAGCAGCCCACGACAGGGCCGAAATAGCAATCAGCCCCAGCATTTT. J is TRBJ1-5 and V is TRBV4-2; 7 bases agree with TRBD1. This CDR3 has 17 residues. V gave up 4 bases and J gave up 0 bases; unmatched junction bases: 9. CDR1 is LGHNA and CDR2 is YNFKEQ in the germline V gene.

This clone was counted once. J is TRBJ2-3 and V is TRBV9; no clear D gene. Germline V gives CDR1 SGDLS, CDR2 YYNGEE. CDR3 length: 13 residues. V shed 2 bases and J shed 4 bases, with 8 bases lying between them. The CDR3 nucleotides read TGTGCCAGCAGCGTCAAGCTTTCAGATACGCAGTATTTT. This codes for CASSVKLSDTQYF.

This chain uses TRBV2 with TRBJ2-1; 7 nucleotides line up with TRBD2. The V and J ends lost 6 bases and 7 bases, in that order; junction bases with no gene match: 12. CDR3 length: 15 residues. Germline-derived CDR1 and CDR2 are SNHLY and FYNNEI. Here the CDR3 reads CASSRGGKASNEQFF. In nucleotides, the CDR3 is TGTGCCAGCAGCCGCGGGGGAAAAGCGAGTAATGAGCAGTTCTTC.

In this sample, this clone turned up a few times. V gene TRBV27 combines with J gene TRBJ1-5, with 9 bases that match TRBD1. Germline CDR1 is MNHEY and CDR2 is SMNVEV (reference sequence). CDR3 length: 16 amino acids. Losses at the gene ends were 5 bases for V and 6 bases for J; bases not matched to a gene: 11. The CDR3 here is CASSPTGGQGGQPQHF. The CDR3 bases are TGTGCCAGCAGTCCTACCGGGGGACAGGGAGGTCAGCCCCAGCATTTT.

The CDR3 region has the DNA TGTGCCAGCAGCTCCCAGGGGGCGCATTTGGAGACCCAGTACTTC. It is translated as CASSSQGAHLETQYF. The genes are TRBV7-2 and TRBJ2-5, with 8 positions matching TRBD1. The CDR3 consists of 15 residues. Germline assignment: CDR1 SGHTA and CDR2 FQGNSA. J lost 5 bases, V lost 4 bases, and 9 bases had no gene match.

The rearrangement joins TRBV30 to TRBJ2-7; no clear D gene. Trimming took off 5 bases at V and 2 bases at J, with 13 bases between the two ends. The CDR3 extends over 13 amino acids. Germline V gives CDR1 GTSNPN, CDR2 SVGIG (reference sequence). The CDR3 bases are TGTGCCTGGCAGGCACGTTCCACCTACGAGCAGTACTTC. Its protein is CAWQARSTYEQYF. The full variable domain, in which reference TRBV30 and TRBJ2-7 provide the parts outside the CDR3, is SQTIHQWPATLVQPVGSPLSLECTVEGTSNPNLYWYRQAAGRGLQLLFYSVGIGQISSEVPQNLSASRPQDRQFILSSKKLLLSDSGFYLCAWQARSTYEQYFGPGTRLTVT.